The sample holds many counts of the clone carrying this T cell receptor (beta chain). No antigen is known for it. These data are taken from a study of CD8 T cells in ankylosing spondylitis. The study's findings and limits: Typical of ankylosing spondylitis blood, it appeared, was a TCR beta motif of seven to nine highly homologous variants. Reactive arthritis synovial fluid and blood previously showed some of these motif variants. Clones tied to disease were said to be significantly enriched in matched ankylosing spondylitis synovial fluid.

V lost 0 bases and J 2 bases, leaving 9 bases between the germline ends. This CDR3 comprises 15 residues. Germline V lookup: CDR1 MGHRA, CDR2 YSYEKL. TCRdb re-analysed the 5' RACE reads in MiXCR, keeping a single row per CDR3 protein. The profile shows more than 150,000 distinct CDR3 sequences, over 10% of them singletons. Input material: blood, either unsorted or a sorted T cell fraction (not recorded which). The chain recombines TRBV4-1 with TRBJ2-3; D perhaps matches TRBD2 (6 bases). The receptor's source is a female donor with ankylosing spondylitis or in good health (not recorded which). CDR3 DNA: TGCGCCAGCAGCCAAGAGGACTACCTCACAGATACGCAGTATTTT. Its translation: CASSQEDYLTDTQYF.